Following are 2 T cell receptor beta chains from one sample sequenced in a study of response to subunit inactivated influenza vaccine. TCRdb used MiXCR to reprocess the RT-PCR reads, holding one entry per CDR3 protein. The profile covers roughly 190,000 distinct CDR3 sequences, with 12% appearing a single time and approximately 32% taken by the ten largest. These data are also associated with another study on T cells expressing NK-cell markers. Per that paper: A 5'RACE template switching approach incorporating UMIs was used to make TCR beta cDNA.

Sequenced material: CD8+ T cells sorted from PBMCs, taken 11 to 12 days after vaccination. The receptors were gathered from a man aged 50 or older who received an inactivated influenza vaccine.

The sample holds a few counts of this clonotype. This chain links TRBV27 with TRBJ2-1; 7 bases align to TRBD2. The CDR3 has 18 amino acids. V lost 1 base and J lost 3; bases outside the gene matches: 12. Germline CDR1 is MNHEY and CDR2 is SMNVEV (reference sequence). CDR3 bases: TGTGCCAGCAGTTTATTCCCTACGGGGGGTCCCTACTACAATGAGCAGTTCTTC. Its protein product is CASSLFPTGGPYYNEQFF.

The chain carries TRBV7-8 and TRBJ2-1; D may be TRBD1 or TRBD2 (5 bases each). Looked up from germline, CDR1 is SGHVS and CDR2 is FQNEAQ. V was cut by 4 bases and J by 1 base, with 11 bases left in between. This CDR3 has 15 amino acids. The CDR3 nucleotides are TGTGCCAGCAGCTCCGGGACCCCTTCCTACAATGAGCAGTTCTTC. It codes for CASSSGTPSYNEQFF.